Sequencing of this TCR beta chain was carried out in a study of blood T cell repertoires in COVID-19. About the research overall: T cells, B-cell-depleted T cells, or PBMCs supplied cDNA or gDNA.

TCRdb's copy holds only in-frame clones and misses some; the assay was immunoSEQ multiplex PCR. Here the sample spans more than 150,000 clones, roughly 86% being singletons. Germline values: CDR1 SGHRS, CDR2 YFSETQ. The CDR3 extends over 15 amino acids. V lost 0 bases and J lost 4; bases outside the gene matches: 1. The Seattle patients joined while their infection was active and were tracked longitudinally afterward. This chain links TRBV5-1 with TRBJ2-1; 10 bases agree with TRBD2. The source of this sequence is a man between 60 and 75 years old with COVID-19, enrolled during active disease. Source material: peripheral blood. This CDR3 reads CASSLASGGYNEQFF. CDR3 nucleotides: TGCGCCAGCAGCTTGGCTAGCGGGGGTTACAATGAGCAGTTCTTC.